The clone carrying this T cell receptor (beta chain) turned up a few times. Its antigen is unknown. The CDR3 loop spans 16 amino acids. The germline CDR1 and CDR2 sequences are MNHEY and SVGAGI. Trimming removed 0 bases from V and 14 bases from J; junction bases left unmatched: 13. Primers included in the PCR were 60 Vbeta and 13 Jbeta primers. Sequenced by immunoSEQ multiplex PCR; TCRdb stores in-frame clones only, minus some. This sample has roughly 80,000 clones, with under 80% found just once. This specimen comes from a study of cytomegalovirus exposure and HLA in healthy donors. As for the study in general: Some 200 million T cells yielded around 100 million unique TCR beta sequences, as an earlier analysis found. General study points: Only CMV serostatus was available as immune exposure information. Prediction of most subjects' HLA-A and HLA-B alleles by TCR beta sequences was reportedly accurate. Later examination showed HLA-associated TCR beta chains had greater clonal expansion than equally common others.

The sequenced sample consisted of PBMCs. V and J are TRBV6-5 and TRBJ1-4, with 9 positions matching TRBD1. This clonotype was obtained from a woman between 45 and 65 years old in good health and CMV-seropositive. CDR3 protein: CASSYSATGGAEQLFF. DNA of the CDR3: TGTGCCAGCAGTTACTCGGCTACAGGGGGCGCCGAACAGCTGTTTTTT.